The next 17 T cell receptor beta chains were all read from a single sample in a study of cytomegalovirus exposure and HLA in healthy donors. A multiplex PCR was run with 60 Vbeta primers and 13 Jbeta primers. TCRdb's copy holds only in-frame clones and misses some; the assay was immunoSEQ multiplex PCR. Seen here are 75,000 to 100,000 clones, roughly 79% observed once, and the top ten hold roughly 14%. The sample taken for sequencing was PBMCs. These receptors all come from a woman between 65 and 79 years old in good health and CMV-seropositive.

The chain couples TRBV6-5 to TRBJ1-3; the D is unclear. Trimming took 5 bases from V and 0 from J, leaving 8 bases between them. Germline CDR1 and CDR2: MNHEY and SVGAGI. The CDR3 totals 14 residues. CDR3 bases: TGTGCCAGCAGTGAACAGTCCTCTGGAAACACCATATATTTT. It encodes CASSEQSSGNTIYF.

The CDR3 DNA is TGTGCCAGCAGCCAAGGTGTACGGTTCCAAGAGACCCAGTACTTC. Translating it yields CASSQGVRFQETQYF. The rearrangement links TRBV14 to TRBJ2-5; no clear D. Germline V lookup: CDR1 SGHDN, CDR2 FVKESK. The CDR3 extends over 15 amino acids. V lost 1 base and J lost 1, with 10 bases in between.

The chain combines TRBV7-8 with TRBJ2-4; D unclear. V lost 5 bases and J 0 bases, leaving 14 bases between the germline ends. The CDR3 sequence is 16 residues long. Per germline, CDR1 SGHVS and CDR2 FQNEAQ. The CDR3 sequence: CASSPPLILAKNIQYF. CDR3 nucleotide sequence: TGTGCCAGCAGCCCTCCACTGATCCTAGCCAAAAACATTCAGTACTTC. Using reference TRBV7-8 and TRBJ2-4 for the parts outside the CDR3, the full variable domain is GAGVSQSPRYKVAKRGQDVALRCDPISGHVSLFWYQQALGQGPEFLTYFQNEAQLDKSGLPSDRFFAERPEGSVSTLKIQRTQQEDSAVYLCASSPPLILAKNIQYFGAGTRLSVL.

The chain employs TRBV9 and TRBJ1-6, with D unclear. The CDR3 has 15 amino acids. In germline, CDR1 is SGDLS, CDR2 YYNGEE. V lost 0 bases and J lost 9, with 13 bases in between. CDR3 coding DNA: TGTGCCAGCAGCGTAGATACCTTACGGGGTTCACCCCTCCACTTT. Translated, it gives CASSVDTLRGSPLHF.

The chain links TRBV4-1 to TRBJ2-7; TRBD1 matches at 8 bases. Unmatched junction bases numbered 11, after V lost 5 bases and J lost 5 bases. The germline V gene has CDR1 MGHRA and CDR2 YSYEKL. The CDR3 covers 15 residues. The CDR3: CASSDGQGPLDEQYF. For the CDR3, the DNA is TGCGCCAGCAGCGACGGACAGGGCCCCCTAGACGAGCAGTACTTC.

This clone was picked up a small number of times. Other DNA sequences in this sample translate to the same CDR3. The chain has TRBV5-1 and TRBJ2-3; D possibly corresponds to TRBD1 (6 bases). The germline CDR1 and CDR2 sequences are SGHRS and YFSETQ. Trimming took off 4 bases at V and 0 bases at J, with 6 bases between the two ends. The CDR3 runs 13 residues. The CDR3 loop is CASSQGSTDTQYF. The CDR3 DNA reads TGCGCCAGCAGCCAGGGGAGCACAGATACGCAGTATTTT.

J is TRBJ1-5 and V is TRBV4-3; D unresolved. Germline CDR1 reads LGHNA; CDR2 reads YSLEER. CDR3 size: 13 residues. V dropped 0 bases and J dropped 7 bases, with 7 bases sitting between them. CDR3 sequence: CASSQDPSQPQHF. The DNA of the CDR3 is TGCGCCAGCAGCCAAGATCCCTCCCAGCCCCAGCATTTT.

This clone appeared a few times. The CDR3: CASSPTSGSDEQFF. CDR3 nucleotide sequence: TGTGCCAGCTCACCAACTAGCGGGAGTGATGAGCAGTTCTTC. The V call is TRBV18, the J call TRBJ2-1; 11 bases are shared with TRBD2. Germline CDR1 KGHSH, CDR2 LQKENI. The J segment lost 8 bases and the V segment lost 2 bases, leaving 2 bases of the junction unmatched. This CDR3 has 14 residues. Looking up the rest from reference TRBV18 and TRBJ2-1 gives the full variable domain: NAGVMQNPRHLVRRRGQEARLRCSPMKGHSHVYWYRQLPEEGLKFMVYLQKENIIDESGMPKERFSAEFPKEGPSILRIQQVVRGDSAAYFCASSPTSGSDEQFFGPGTRLTVL.

The chain has TRBV19 and TRBJ2-7; 7 bases agree with TRBD1. CDR1 and CDR2 from the germline V gene are LNHDA and SQIVND (reference sequence). Trimming at V came to 5 bases and at J to 2 bases, leaving 6 bases not matched to a gene. This CDR3 has 14 amino acids. CDR3 DNA sequence: TGTGCCAGTAGTTTATCGACAGGGCCCTACGAGCAGTACTTC. Translating gives CASSLSTGPYEQYF.

The V and J genes are TRBV7-3 and TRBJ2-3, with 11 bases aligning to TRBD2. The junction had 6 bases not matched to a gene; V was cut back by 5 bases and J by 2 bases. From germline, CDR1 is SGHTA and CDR2 FQGTGA. CDR3 length: 16 amino acids. The DNA for the CDR3 is TGTGCCAGCAGCCAGGGGACTAGCGGAGTCACAGATACGCAGTATTTT. Translated, it gives CASSQGTSGVTDTQYF.

V gene TRBV6-1 combines with J gene TRBJ2-2, with D perhaps TRBD2 (7 bases). There are 19 residues in the CDR3. The germline CDR1 and CDR2 sequences are MNHNS and SASEGT. V lost 1 base to trimming and J lost 0 bases, with 18 bases between them. Here the CDR3 DNA reads TGTGCCAGCAGTGAAGTGGGGGGGCCCCGACGAACGAACACCGGGGAGCTGTTTTTT. Translation gives CASSEVGGPRRTNTGELFF.

The CDR3 region is CASSPLAGGLEQYF. CDR3 sequence (DNA): TGTGCCAGCAGCCCCCTAGCGGGGGGGCTCGAGCAGTACTTC. J is TRBJ2-7 and V is TRBV7-9, with 12 bases identical to TRBD2. There are 14 residues in the CDR3. Germline CDR1 reads SEHNR; CDR2 reads FQNEAQ (reference sequence). Losses at the gene ends were 5 bases for V and 6 bases for J; bases not matched to a gene: 5.

The chain uses TRBV5-4 and TRBJ2-6; 9 bases are a match to TRBD2. V shed 4 bases, J shed 8 bases, and the junction held 16 bases outside the gene matches. The CDR3 is made up of 18 amino acids. Germline CDR1 is SGHNT and CDR2 is YYREEE (reference sequence). The CDR3 DNA is TGTGCCAGCAGCGGTATTAGCGGGGGAACTCTGTTATCCAACGTCCTGACTTTC. Its translation: CASSGISGGTLLSNVLTF.

V usage is TRBV2 and J usage is TRBJ1-5; D is possibly TRBD1 (6 bases). V lost 7 bases and J 2 bases, leaving 9 bases between the germline ends. CDR3 size: 13 residues. The germline V gene encodes CDR1 SNHLY and CDR2 FYNNEI. The CDR3 region is CASMAGGNQPQHF. The CDR3 coding sequence is TGTGCCAGCATGGCAGGGGGCAATCAGCCCCAGCATTTT.

This sequence joins TRBV18 and TRBJ1-2; tentatively, D is TRBD1 (6 bases). The CDR3 sequence is 13 residues long. Between the trimmed V and J ends, which lost 3 bases and 2 bases, there was a span of 7 bases. The germline gives CDR1 KGHSH, CDR2 LQKENI. The CDR3 DNA reads TGTGCCAGCTCACCTACAGGGAACTATGGCTACACCTTC. Residues: CASSPTGNYGYTF.

The genes are TRBV6-5 and TRBJ1-5; 8 bases align to TRBD1. Germline V lookup: CDR1 MNHEY, CDR2 SVGAGI. V dropped 6 bases and J dropped 11; count of bases not matched to a gene: 9. This CDR3 is 13 amino acids long. The CDR3 DNA reads TGTGCCAGCAGACGACAGGGGCTGGGTGCCCAGCATTTT. This encodes CASRRQGLGAQHF.

The chain uses TRBV2 and TRBJ2-7, with D hard to call. The CDR3 runs to 12 residues. Trimming removed 2 bases from V and 0 bases from J, with 2 bases in between. Germline V gene lookup returns CDR1 SNHLY and CDR2 FYNNEI. CDR3 bases: TGTGCCAGCAGTGAACGCTCCTACGAGCAGTACTTC. Its translation is CASSERSYEQYF.